This note documents a single TCR beta chain sequence. There were only Caucasian adults among the donors, and all lived in Nashville, Tennessee. Researchers drew on roughly 100 million PBMCs for genomic DNA from unsorted samples. This CDR3 comprises 15 residues. The germline V and J ends were trimmed by 2 bases and 7 bases, with 15 bases remaining between them. Germline values: CDR1 SGHTA, CDR2 FQGNSA. The entry originates in a study of shared clonotypes between healthy human individuals. Genomic DNA of each subset was evenly split across several immunoSEQ plates. Authors' analysis steps: Without quality scores, immunoSEQ junctional reads could not be filtered like full-length reads. TCRdb's table, derived via immunoSEQ multiplex PCR, lists solely in-frame clones and lacks some. For V, J and clone size, that table is used; D and trimming come from the DNA. Of around 500,000 clones detected, around 73% appear once; the ten largest clones hold around 11%.

The origin of this receptor is a woman aged 40 to 50 in good health. Some clones in this sample may be carry-over from other donors' samples. Sequenced input: PBMCs. The rearrangement joins TRBV7-2 to TRBJ2-1, with D tentatively TRBD2 (6 bases). CDR3 in DNA: TGTGCCAGCAGCTTATGGCCGGGAGTGAGTAATGAGCAGTTCTTC. Its translation: CASSLWPGVSNEQFF.